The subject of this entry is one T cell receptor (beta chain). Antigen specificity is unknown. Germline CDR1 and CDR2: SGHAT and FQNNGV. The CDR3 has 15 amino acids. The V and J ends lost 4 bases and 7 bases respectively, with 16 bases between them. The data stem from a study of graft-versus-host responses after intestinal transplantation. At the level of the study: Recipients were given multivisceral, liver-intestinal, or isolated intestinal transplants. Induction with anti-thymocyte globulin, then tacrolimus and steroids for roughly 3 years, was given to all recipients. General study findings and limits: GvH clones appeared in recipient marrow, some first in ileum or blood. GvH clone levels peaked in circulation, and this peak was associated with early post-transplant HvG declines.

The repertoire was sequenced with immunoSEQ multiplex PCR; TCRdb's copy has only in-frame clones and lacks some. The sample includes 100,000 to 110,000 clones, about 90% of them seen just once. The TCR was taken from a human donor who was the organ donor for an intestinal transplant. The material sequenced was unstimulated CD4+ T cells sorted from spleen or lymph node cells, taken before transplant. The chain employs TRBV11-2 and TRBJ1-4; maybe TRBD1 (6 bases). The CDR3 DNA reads TGTGCCAGCAGCTACACCAGGGGATTTGGTGAAAAACTGTTTTTT. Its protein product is CASSYTRGFGEKLFF.